The clone carrying this T cell receptor beta chain has a handful of counts. The data were obtained in a study of T-cell memory formation after mild COVID-19. TCRdb analysed the 5' RACE reads with MiXCR anew, one entry per CDR3 protein. This table holds around 300,000 distinct CDR3 sequences, under 8.5% found once. The sequencing sample was made of PBMCs or a T cell subset sorted from them (not recorded which). This receptor was identified in a man aged 18 to 35 who had mild COVID-19 (a few samples of this study predate the infection). Cell type and time point are not known.

CDR3 in DNA: TGTGCCAGCAGCCAAGTGGTAGCGGGGGGAAAAGAGACCCAGTACTTC. Encoded protein: CASSQVVAGGKETQYF. The chain is built from TRBV4-2 and TRBJ2-5; 10 bases line up with TRBD2. J was trimmed by 3 bases and V by 1 base; bases with no gene match: 5. The germline CDR1 and CDR2 sequences are LGHNA and YNFKEQ. The length of the CDR3 is 16 residues.